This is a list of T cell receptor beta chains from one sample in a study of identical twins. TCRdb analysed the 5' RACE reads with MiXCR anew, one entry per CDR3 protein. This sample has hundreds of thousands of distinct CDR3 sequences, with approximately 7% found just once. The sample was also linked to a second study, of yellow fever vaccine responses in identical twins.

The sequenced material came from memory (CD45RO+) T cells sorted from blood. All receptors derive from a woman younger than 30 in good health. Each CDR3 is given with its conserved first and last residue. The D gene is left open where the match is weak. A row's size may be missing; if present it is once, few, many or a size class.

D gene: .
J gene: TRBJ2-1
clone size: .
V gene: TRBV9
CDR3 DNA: TGTGCCAGCAGCACCACCGGGGAGCAGTTCTTC
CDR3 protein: CASSTTGEQFF

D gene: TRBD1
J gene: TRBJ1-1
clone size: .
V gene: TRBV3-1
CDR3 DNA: TGTGCCAGCACCATGACAGGGAGCACTGAAGCTTTCTTT
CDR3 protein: CASTMTGSTEAFF

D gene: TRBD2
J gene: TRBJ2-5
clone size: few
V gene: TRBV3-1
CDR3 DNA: TGTGCCATCAGTCAACCTTATGTAGCGGGAGGGCCTCTCAAGACCCAGTACTTC
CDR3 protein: CAISQPYVAGGPLKTQYF

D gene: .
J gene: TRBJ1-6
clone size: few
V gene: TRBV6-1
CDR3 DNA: TGTGCCAGCAGTGAAGCTGGGCTCTATTCACCCCTCCACTTT
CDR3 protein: CASSEAGLYSPLHF

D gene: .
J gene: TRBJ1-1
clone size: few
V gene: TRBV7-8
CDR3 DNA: TGTGCCAGCAGACTTGGACAAAACACTGAAGCTTTCTTT
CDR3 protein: CASRLGQNTEAFF

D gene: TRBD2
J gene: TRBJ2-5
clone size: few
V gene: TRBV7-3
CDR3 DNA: TGTGCCAGCAGCTTGAGCGGGAGCGGTCAAGAGACCCAGTACTTC
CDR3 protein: CASSLSGSGQETQYF

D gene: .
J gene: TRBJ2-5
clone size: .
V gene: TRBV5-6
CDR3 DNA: TGTGCCAGCAGAGGGTTCCGACTCCAAGAGACCCAGTACTTC
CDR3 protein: CASRGFRLQETQYF

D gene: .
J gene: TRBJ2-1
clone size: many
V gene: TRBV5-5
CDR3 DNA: TGTGCCAGCAGCCCTAACTACAATGAGCAGTTCTTC
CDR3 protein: CASSPNYNEQFF

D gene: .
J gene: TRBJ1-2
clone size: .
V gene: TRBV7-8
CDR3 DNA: TGTGCCAGCAGCCCGGAGAAGCTCTATGGCTACACCTTC
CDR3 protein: CASSPEKLYGYTF

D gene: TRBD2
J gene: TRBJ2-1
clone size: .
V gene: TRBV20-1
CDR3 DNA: TGCAGTGCTAATCTCCCAACTAGCGGGACCTCCCGTTACCTCTACAATGAGCAGTTCTTC
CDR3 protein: CSANLPTSGTSRYLYNEQFF

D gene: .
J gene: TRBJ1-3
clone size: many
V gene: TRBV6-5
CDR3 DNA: TGTGCCAGCAGTTCCACAGGGAACGGTGGAAACACCATATATTTT
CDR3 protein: CASSSTGNGGNTIYF

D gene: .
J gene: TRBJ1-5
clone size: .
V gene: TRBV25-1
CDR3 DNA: TGTGCCAGCAGGCCCCGGGACAATCAGCCCCAGCATTTT
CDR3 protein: CASRPRDNQPQHF

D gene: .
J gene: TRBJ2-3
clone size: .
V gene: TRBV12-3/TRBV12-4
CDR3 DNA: TGTGCCAGCAGTTTGACCACCGGGCTGGGACCCAACACAGATACGCAGTATTTT
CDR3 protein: CASSLTTGLGPNTDTQYF

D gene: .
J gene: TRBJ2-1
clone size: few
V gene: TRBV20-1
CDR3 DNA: TGCAGTGCTCCCCCCGTGGGCTCCTACAATGAGCAGTTCTTC
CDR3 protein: CSAPPVGSYNEQFF

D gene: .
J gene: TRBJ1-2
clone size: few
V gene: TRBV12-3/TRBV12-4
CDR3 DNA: TGTGCCAGCAGTTACACTGGACAGCCCTATGGCTACACCTTC
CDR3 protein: CASSYTGQPYGYTF

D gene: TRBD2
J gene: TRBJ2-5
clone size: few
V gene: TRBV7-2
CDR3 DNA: TGTGCCAGCAGTCGGACTAGCGGGATCAAAGAGACCCAGTACTTC
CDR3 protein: CASSRTSGIKETQYF

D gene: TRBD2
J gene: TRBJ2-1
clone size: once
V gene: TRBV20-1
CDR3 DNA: TGCAGTGCTCCTAGGACTAGCGGGGGGGACAATGAGCAGTTCTTC
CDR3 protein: CSAPRTSGGDNEQFF

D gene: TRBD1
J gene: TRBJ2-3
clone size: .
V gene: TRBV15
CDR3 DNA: TGTGCCACCAGCAGAAGGCAGGGGGTCCTGGTGGGAAGGGCAGATACGCAGTATTTT
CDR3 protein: CATSRRQGVLVGRADTQYF

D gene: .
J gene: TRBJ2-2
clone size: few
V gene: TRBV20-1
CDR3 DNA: TGCAGTGCTAGGGGGGCGGGAGCGGTCACCGGGGAGCTGTTTTTT
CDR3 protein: CSARGAGAVTGELFF

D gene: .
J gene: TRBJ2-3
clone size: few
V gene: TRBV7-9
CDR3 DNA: TGTGCCAGCAGCTTAGTCCAGGGATTCACAGATACGCAGTATTTT
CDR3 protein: CASSLVQGFTDTQYF

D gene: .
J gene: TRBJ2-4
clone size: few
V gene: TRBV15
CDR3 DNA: TGTGCCACCAGCAGTGATGGGGCAGCGTTTCTAGCCAAAAACATTCAGTACTTC
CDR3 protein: CATSSDGAAFLAKNIQYF

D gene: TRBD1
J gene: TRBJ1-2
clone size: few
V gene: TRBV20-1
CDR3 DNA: TGCAGTGCCCCGGCTAACAGGGGGCTTGGTGGCTACACCTTC
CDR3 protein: CSAPANRGLGGYTF

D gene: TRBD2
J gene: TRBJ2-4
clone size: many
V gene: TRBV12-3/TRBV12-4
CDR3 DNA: TGTGCCAGCAGTACCCCCGGGACTAGCGGGGCTTTTCAGTACTTC
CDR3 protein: CASSTPGTSGAFQYF

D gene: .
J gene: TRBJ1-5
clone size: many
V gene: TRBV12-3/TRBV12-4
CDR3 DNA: TGTGCCAGCAGTTTAACTACAGGATCCAATCAGCCCCAGCATTTT
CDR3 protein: CASSLTTGSNQPQHF

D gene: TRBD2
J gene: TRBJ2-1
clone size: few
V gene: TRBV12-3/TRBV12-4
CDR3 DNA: TGTGCCAGCAGTGTGACTAGCATGGGGCAGTTCTTC
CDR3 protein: CASSVTSMGQFF

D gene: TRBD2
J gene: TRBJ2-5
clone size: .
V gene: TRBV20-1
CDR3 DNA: TGCAGTGCTAGAGATGGTAGCGGGAGTAGCGGAGAGACCCAGTACTTC
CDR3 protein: CSARDGSGSSGETQYF

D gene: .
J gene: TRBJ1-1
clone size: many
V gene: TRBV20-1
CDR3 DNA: TGCAGTGCGCCGAACAGGGTTGAAGCTTTCTTT
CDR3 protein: CSAPNRVEAFF

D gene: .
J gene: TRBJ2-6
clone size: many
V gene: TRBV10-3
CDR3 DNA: TGTGCCATCAGTGAAGGGTTAGCCAACGTCCTGACTTTC
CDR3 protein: CAISEGLANVLTF

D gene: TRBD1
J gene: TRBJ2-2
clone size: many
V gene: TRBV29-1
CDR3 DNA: TGCAGCGTAGGGACAGGGCACACCGGGGAGCTGTTTTTT
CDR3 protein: CSVGTGHTGELFF

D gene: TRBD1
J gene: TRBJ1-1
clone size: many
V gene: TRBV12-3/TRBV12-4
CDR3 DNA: TGTGCCAGCAGTGGATCGGGACAGCTGAACACTGAAGCTTTCTTT
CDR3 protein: CASSGSGQLNTEAFF

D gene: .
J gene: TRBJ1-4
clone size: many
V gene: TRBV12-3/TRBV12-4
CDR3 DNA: TGTGCCAGCAGTACGGGGGGGCCGATTAGCGAAAAACTGTTTTTT
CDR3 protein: CASSTGGPISEKLFF

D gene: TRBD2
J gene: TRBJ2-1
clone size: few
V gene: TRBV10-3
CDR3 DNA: TGTGCCATCAGTGAGTCATCGGGAGGGCCCTACAATGAGCAGTTCTTC
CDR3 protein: CAISESSGGPYNEQFF

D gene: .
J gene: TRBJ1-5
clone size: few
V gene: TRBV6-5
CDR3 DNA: TGTGCCAGCAGTTTCGGGGACGGGAATCAGCCCCAGCATTTT
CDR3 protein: CASSFGDGNQPQHF

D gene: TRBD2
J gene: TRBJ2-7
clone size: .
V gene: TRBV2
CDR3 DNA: TGTGCCAGCAGTGGAGACCCGGGACTAGCGACCGAGCAGTACTTC
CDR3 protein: CASSGDPGLATEQYF

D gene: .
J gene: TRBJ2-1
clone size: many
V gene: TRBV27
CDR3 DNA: TGTGCCAGCAGTTTAGAGGGTAGCGGCTACAATGAGCAGTTCTTC
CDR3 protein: CASSLEGSGYNEQFF

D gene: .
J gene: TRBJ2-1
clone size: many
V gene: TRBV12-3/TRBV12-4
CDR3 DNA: TGTGCCAGCAGTCTAGGGTGGACCGCGGACGAGCAGTTCTTC
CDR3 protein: CASSLGWTADEQFF

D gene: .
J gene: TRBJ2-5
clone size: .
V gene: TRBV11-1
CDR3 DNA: TGTGCCAGCAGCTTAGACGGTCGGGAAAAAAGAAACCAAGAGACCCAGTACTTC
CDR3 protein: CASSLDGREKRNQETQYF

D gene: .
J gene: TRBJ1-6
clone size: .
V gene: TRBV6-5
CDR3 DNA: TGTGCCAGCAGTTACTCCGAAGGGAGTTCGAGTTCACCCCTCCACTTT
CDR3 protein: CASSYSEGSSSSPLHF

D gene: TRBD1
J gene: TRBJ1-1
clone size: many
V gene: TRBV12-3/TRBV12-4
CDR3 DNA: TGTGCCAGCAGTTTGCAGGGGGGCGGTGGCACTGAAGCTTTCTTT
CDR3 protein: CASSLQGGGGTEAFF

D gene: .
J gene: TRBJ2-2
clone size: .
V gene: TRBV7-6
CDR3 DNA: TGTGCCAGCAGCTTACGACCCGCCGGGGAGCTGTTTTTT
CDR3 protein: CASSLRPAGELFF

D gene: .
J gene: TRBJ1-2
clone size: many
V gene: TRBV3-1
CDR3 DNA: TGTGCCAGCAGCCAAGATCGACGGAACTATGGCTACACCTTC
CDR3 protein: CASSQDRRNYGYTF

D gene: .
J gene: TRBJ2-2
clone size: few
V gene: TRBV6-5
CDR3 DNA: TGTGCCAGCAATTCGGGGGTAGGCACCGGGGAGCTGTTTTTT
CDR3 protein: CASNSGVGTGELFF

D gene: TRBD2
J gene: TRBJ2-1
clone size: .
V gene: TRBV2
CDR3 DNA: TGTGCCAGCAGACTGGGACTAGCGGGGGTCTACAATGAGCAGTTCTTC
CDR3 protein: CASRLGLAGVYNEQFF

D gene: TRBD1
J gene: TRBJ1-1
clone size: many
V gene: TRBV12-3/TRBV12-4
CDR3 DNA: TGTGCCAGCAGTTTTGGCCTCAGGGGGACTGAAGCTTTCTTT
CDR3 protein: CASSFGLRGTEAFF

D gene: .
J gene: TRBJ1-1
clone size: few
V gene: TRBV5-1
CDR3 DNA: TGCGCCAGCTCGTCTGAGGTTGCAGGCATGAACACTGAAGCTTTCTTT
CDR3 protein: CASSSEVAGMNTEAFF

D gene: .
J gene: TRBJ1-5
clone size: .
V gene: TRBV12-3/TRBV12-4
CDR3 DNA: TGTGCCAGCACCTCGGGGGGGAGCAGCAATCAGCCCCAGCATTTT
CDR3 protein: CASTSGGSSNQPQHF